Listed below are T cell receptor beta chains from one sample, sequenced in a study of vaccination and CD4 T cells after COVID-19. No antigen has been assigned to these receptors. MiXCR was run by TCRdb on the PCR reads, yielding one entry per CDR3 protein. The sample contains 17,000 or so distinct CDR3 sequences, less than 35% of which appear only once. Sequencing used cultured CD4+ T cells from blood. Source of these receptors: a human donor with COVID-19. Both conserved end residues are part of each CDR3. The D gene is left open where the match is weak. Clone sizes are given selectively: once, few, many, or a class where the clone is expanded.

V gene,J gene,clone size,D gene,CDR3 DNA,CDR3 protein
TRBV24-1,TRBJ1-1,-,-,TGTGCCACCGGTGATTATGGAAGCTTGGCTTTCTTT,CATGDYGSLAFF
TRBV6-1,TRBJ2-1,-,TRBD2,TGTGCCAGCAGTGAATCGAGCGGGGGGGTTACCAATGAGCAGTTCTTC,CASSESSGGVTNEQFF
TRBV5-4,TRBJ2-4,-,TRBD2,TGTGCCAGCAGCTTGGAGGGCGGGGGGGCTGCCAAAAACATTCAGTACTTC,CASSLEGGGAAKNIQYF
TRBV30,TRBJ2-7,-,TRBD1,TGTGCCTGGAGCGGCCGGGACAGGGTTCCCGAGCAGTACTTC,CAWSGRDRVPEQYF
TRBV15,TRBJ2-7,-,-,TGTGCCACCAGCAGAGTCTGGGGGCGGCAGTACGAGCAGTACTTC,CATSRVWGRQYEQYF
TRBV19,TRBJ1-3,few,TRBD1,TGTGCCAGTAGTCCCAGGACAGGGGCCGGGTCTGGAAACACCATATATTTT,CASSPRTGAGSGNTIYF
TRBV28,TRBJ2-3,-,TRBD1,TGTGCCAGCAGTCCCGGGACAGGGTCGGATACGCAGTATTTT,CASSPGTGSDTQYF
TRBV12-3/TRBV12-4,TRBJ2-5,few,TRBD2,TGTGCCAGCAGTTTACTAGCGGGGGCAGGAGAGACCCAGTACTTC,CASSLLAGAGETQYF
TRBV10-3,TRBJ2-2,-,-,TGTGCCATCAGGACAGAGAACACCGGGGAGCTGTTTTTT,CAIRTENTGELFF
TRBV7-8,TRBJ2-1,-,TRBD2,TGTGCCAGCAGCCGAGGGACTAGCGAGTACAATGAGCAGTTCTTC,CASSRGTSEYNEQFF
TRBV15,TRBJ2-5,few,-,TGTGCCACCGGGGGCAATGGGGGCCAAGAGACCCAGTACTTC,CATGGNGGQETQYF
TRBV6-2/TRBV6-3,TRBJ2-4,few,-,TGTGCCAGCAGTTTAACGGGGGCCAAAAACATTCAGTACTTC,CASSLTGAKNIQYF
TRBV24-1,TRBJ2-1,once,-,TGTGCCACCAGTAGGGGGGAGTCCCCAGGCGCCTACAATGAGCAGTTCTTC,CATSRGESPGAYNEQFF
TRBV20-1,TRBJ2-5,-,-,TGCAGTGCTTTAAACAGGGGGGGGAGAGAGACCCAGTACTTC,CSALNRGGRETQYF
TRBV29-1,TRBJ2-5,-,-,TGCAGCGGGATCCGGGGGGCGGGGCAGGGAGAGACCCAGTACTTC,CSGIRGAGQGETQYF
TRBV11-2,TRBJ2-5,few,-,TGTGCCAGCAGCCCACAGAGGATCCAAGAGACCCAGTACTTC,CASSPQRIQETQYF
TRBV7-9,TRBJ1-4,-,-,TGTGCCAGCAGCTTATTTGAAAAACTGTTTTTT,CASSLFEKLFF
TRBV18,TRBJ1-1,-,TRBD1,TGTGCCAGCTCACCAGGCGGGACAGGGACCTTGAACACTGAAGCTTTCTTT,CASSPGGTGTLNTEAFF
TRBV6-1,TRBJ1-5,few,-,TGTGCCAGCGGACAGACAGGAGGTGGGAATCAGCCCCAGCATTTT,CASGQTGGGNQPQHF
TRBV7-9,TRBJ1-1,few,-,TGTGCCAGCAGCCTAGGAGCGGTCACTGAAGCTTTCTTT,CASSLGAVTEAFF
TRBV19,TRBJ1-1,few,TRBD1,TGTGCCAGTAGTATACAGGGGGCGCAGACTGAAGCTTTCTTT,CASSIQGAQTEAFF
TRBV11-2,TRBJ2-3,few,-,TGTGCCAGCAACCGGGCGGGTGAAAGCACAGATACGCAGTATTTT,CASNRAGESTDTQYF
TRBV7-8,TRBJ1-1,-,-,TGTGCCAGCAGCTTAGACAGGTCAAGAGCTGAAGCTTTCTTT,CASSLDRSRAEAFF
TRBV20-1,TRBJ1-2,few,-,TGCAGTGCTAGGATGTGGTCAGGGGCATTGGGGGGCTACACCTTC,CSARMWSGALGGYTF
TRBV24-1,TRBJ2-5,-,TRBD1,TGTGCCACCAGTGATTCCCGGACAGGCCTCCTTGAGACCCAGTACTTC,CATSDSRTGLLETQYF
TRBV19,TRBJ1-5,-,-,TGTGCCAGCCAGTCGGGATTACAGCCCCAGCATTTT,CASQSGLQPQHF
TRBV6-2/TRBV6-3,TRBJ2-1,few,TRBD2,TGTTCTAGCGGGGGGAAACACCAGTTCTTC,CSSGGKHQFF